This record concerns one T cell receptor beta chain sequence. The sample originates from a study of blood T cell repertoires in COVID-19. Participants spanned ages about 18 to 100 years and resided in roughly 22 US areas. Participants had their cohort set by participant-reported clinical history. Donors in Cohort 3 who had recovered were those with two negative PCRs, healthcare professional clearance, or resolution of their symptoms. The germline CDR1 and CDR2 sequences are MNHEY and SMNVEV (reference sequence). This CDR3 contains 15 residues. The V end was cut by 2 bases, the J end by 2 bases, with 12 bases between. Authors' processing steps: The authors estimated nucleated cell counts from reference gene primer amplification. The method was immunoSEQ multiplex PCR; TCRdb's version includes in-frame clones alone and lacks a portion of them. V and J calls and clone size follow that table, whereas D and trimming were derived from the DNA. The sample includes around 500,000 clones, around 87% of them seen just once.

This sequence originates from a woman aged 40 to 50 who had recovered from COVID-19. Sequenced material: PBMCs or T cells enriched from blood (not recorded which). The chain combines TRBV27 with TRBJ1-2; a weak D match, TRBD1 (6 bases). The chain's CDR3 is CASSLLQGGNYGYTF. CDR3 bases: TGTGCCAGCAGTTTACTACAGGGTGGGAACTATGGCTACACCTTC.